This T cell receptor beta chain was identified in a study of cytomegalovirus exposure and HLA in healthy donors. The CDR3 length is 13 residues. Germline V gives CDR1 MNHNY, CDR2 SVGAGI (reference sequence). The V end was cut by 5 bases, the J end by 0 bases, with 7 bases between. PCR primers comprised 60 Vbeta and 13 Jbeta primers. Method: immunoSEQ multiplex PCR; TCRdb's copy keeps in-frame clones and lacks some. The sample carries 100,000 to 150,000 clones, roughly 83% recorded once. Study-wide findings and caveats: According to an earlier analysis, most TCR beta V segments yielded productive rearrangements about 90% or about 30% of the time. Upon later analysis, TCR association rates were observed to vary by HLA locus, being highest for DRB1 and lowest for HLA-C.

As regards this clone: What it binds is unknown.

The receptor was derived from a man aged 18 to 29 in good health and CMV-seropositive. Material for sequencing was PBMCs. The chain combines TRBV6-6 with TRBJ1-1; possibly TRBD1 for D (6 bases). The CDR3 coding sequence is TGTGCCAGCAGTACAGGGCTGAACACTGAAGCTTTCTTT. This sequence encodes CASSTGLNTEAFF.